One T cell receptor beta chain is described in this entry. This sample was included in a study of blood T cells in healthy people across ages. Primers used in a second PCR of about 7 to 11 cycles were a sample-barcoded 5' primer and a J-beta primer mix. TCRdb reprocessed the 5' RACE reads with MiXCR, giving one entry per CDR3 protein. This table has more than 650,000 distinct CDR3 sequences, roughly 50% appearing once. Germline V gives CDR1 DFQATT, CDR2 SNEGSKA (reference sequence). The germline V and J ends were trimmed by 1 base and 9 bases, with 13 bases remaining between them. CDR3 length equals 13 residues.

This TCR derives from an elderly man in good health. This rearrangement joins TRBV20-1 to TRBJ2-1; D may be TRBD2 (6 bases). Material for sequencing was blood. The CDR3 DNA sequence: TGCAGTGCTAGAGTACCGGGAGAAGGTGAGCAGTTCTTC. Its protein is CSARVPGEGEQFF.